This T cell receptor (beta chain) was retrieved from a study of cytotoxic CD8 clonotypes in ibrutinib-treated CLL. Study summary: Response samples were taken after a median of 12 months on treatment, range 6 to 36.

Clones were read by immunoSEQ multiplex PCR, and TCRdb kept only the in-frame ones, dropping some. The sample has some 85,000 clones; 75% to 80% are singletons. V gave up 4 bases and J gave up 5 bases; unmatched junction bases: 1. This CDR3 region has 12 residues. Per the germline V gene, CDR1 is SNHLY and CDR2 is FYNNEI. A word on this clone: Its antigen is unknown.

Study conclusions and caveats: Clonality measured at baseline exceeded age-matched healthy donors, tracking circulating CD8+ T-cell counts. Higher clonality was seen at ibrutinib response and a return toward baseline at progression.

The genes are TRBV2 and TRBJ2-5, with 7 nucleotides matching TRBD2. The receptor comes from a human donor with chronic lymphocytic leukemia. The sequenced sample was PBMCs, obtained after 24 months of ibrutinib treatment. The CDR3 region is CASSVTSETQYF. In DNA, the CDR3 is TGTGCCAGCAGTGTGACTAGCGAGACCCAGTACTTC. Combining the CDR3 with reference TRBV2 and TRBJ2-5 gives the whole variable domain EPEVTQTPSHQVTQMGQEVILRCVPISNHLYFYWYRQILGQKVEFLVSFYNNEISEKSEIFDDQFSVERPDGSNFTLKIRSTKLEDSAMYFCASSVTSETQYFGPGTRLLVL.